A single sample is the source of the 14 T cell receptor beta chains below, sequenced in a study of T cell changes during pregnancy in multiple sclerosis (dated by TCRdb to about 2019). Preparation of the library involved the immunoSEQ multiplex PCR assay. In its TCRdb copy, this immuneACCESS table keeps in-frame sequences only and misses some clones. Where compared with another copy, unresolved V genes explain less than half of these, and the others have no known cause. The sample table holds tens of thousands of clones, of which approximately 92% were seen once. The ten largest account for 0.25% of the sample. This specimen was CD4+ T cells from peripheral blood mononuclear cells, taken in the third trimester of pregnancy. Receptors originate from a female donor with multiple sclerosis, enrolled in a pregnancy study.

The chain combines TRBV6-4 with TRBJ1-2; TRBD1 might be the D (6 bases). The CDR3 is made up of 16 amino acids. Between the trimmed V and J ends, which lost 5 bases and 3 bases, there was a span of 19 bases. In germline, CDR1 is MRHNA, CDR2 SNTAGT. Here the CDR3 reads CASSSHGQPNYYGYTF. The CDR3 DNA is TGTGCCAGCAGTTCACATGGACAGCCGAATTACTATGGCTACACCTTC.

DNA of the CDR3: TGCGCCAGCAGTGAGTCAATGGCTCCTGACGGGGAGACCCAGTACTTC. This gives the protein CASSESMAPDGETQYF. The chain employs TRBV10-2 and TRBJ2-5; D unresolved. From germline, CDR1 is WSHSY and CDR2 SAAADI. V was trimmed by 0 bases and J by 5 bases, leaving 16 bases between them. This CDR3 contains 16 residues.

This rearrangement joins TRBV7-6 to TRBJ2-7; 9 bases match TRBD2. The junction had 6 bases not matched to a gene; V was cut back by 0 bases and J by 3 bases. This CDR3 is built from 16 residues. In germline, CDR1 is SGHVS, CDR2 FNYEAQ. This CDR3 is CASSLAGSGGHYEQYF. CDR3 in DNA: TGTGCCAGCAGCTTAGCGGGTAGCGGGGGACACTACGAGCAGTACTTC.

This chain connects TRBV7-9 to TRBJ1-4; D is ambiguous. V was trimmed by 5 bases and J by 8 bases, leaving 12 bases between them. Germline lookup yields CDR1 SEHNR and CDR2 FQNEAQ (reference sequence). The CDR3 runs to 13 residues. The CDR3 region has the DNA TGTGCCAGCAGCCTTAGGGAGGGCGAAAAACTGTTTTTT. Translated: CASSLREGEKLFF.

In this sample, this clone turned up once. The V gene is TRBV7-9, the J gene TRBJ1-1; D is unclear. In germline, CDR1 is SEHNR, CDR2 FQNEAQ (reference sequence). This CDR3 region has 12 residues. Between the trimmed V and J ends, which lost 5 bases and 11 bases, there was a span of 15 bases. The CDR3 DNA reads TGTGCCAGCAGCCCACCTACCGTCTTGGCTTTCTTT. This codes for CASSPPTVLAFF.

The chain employs TRBV2 and TRBJ1-1; no definite D call. The CDR3 is 11 residues long. Trimming left V 4 bases short and J 6 bases short, with 6 bases between. CDR1 is SNHLY and CDR2 is FYNNEI in the germline V gene. CDR3 DNA: TGTGCCAGCAGTGTTCTGTCTGAAGCTTTCTTT. Translation: CASSVLSEAFF.

The chain has TRBV19 and TRBJ1-2, with unresolved D. The CDR3 length is 14 residues. The V and J ends lost 7 bases and 4 bases respectively, with 16 bases between them. Germline loops: CDR1 LNHDA, CDR2 SQIVND (reference sequence). In DNA, the CDR3 is TGTGCCAGTATCAACCCCGGACTGACCTATGGCTACACCTTC. Amino acids: CASINPGLTYGYTF. Variable domain in full (rest from reference TRBV19 and TRBJ1-2): DGGITQSPKYLFRKEGQNVTLSCEQNLNHDAMYWYRQDPGQGLRLIYYSQIVNDFQKGDIAEGYSVSREKKESFPLTVTSAQKNPTAFYLCASINPGLTYGYTFGSGTRLTVV.

The J gene is TRBJ2-5, the V gene TRBV6-6, with 7 positions matching TRBD1. Trimming took 0 bases from V and 1 from J; bases not matched to a gene: 2. The length of the CDR3 is 15 residues. CDR1 and CDR2 (germline): MNHNY, SVGAGI (reference sequence). The CDR3 nucleotides read TGTGCCAGCAGTTACTCAGGACAGGCCCAAGAGACCCAGTACTTC. Amino acid sequence: CASSYSGQAQETQYF.

In its sample, this clone was seen once. V and J are TRBV11-2 and TRBJ1-2; D might be TRBD1 (6 bases). The CDR3 totals 14 residues. Germline CDR1 reads SGHAT; CDR2 reads FQNNGV. The germline V and J ends were trimmed by 1 base and 4 bases, with 10 bases remaining between them. The DNA for the CDR3 is TGTGCCAGCAGCTTAGCAGGGGACCGCTATGGCTACACCTTC. Encoded protein: CASSLAGDRYGYTF.

This clone has a single count. This chain connects TRBV4-1 to TRBJ1-3, with unresolved D. V lost 3 bases, J lost 0 bases, and 15 bases lay in between. Germline assignment: CDR1 MGHRA and CDR2 YSYEKL. This CDR3 has 17 amino acids. The CDR3 DNA sequence: TGCGCCAGCAGCCACCTGACGGAGCGAGTCTCTGGAAACACCATATATTTT. As protein: CASSHLTERVSGNTIYF.

The chain carries TRBV6-1 and TRBJ2-1, with a tentative D call TRBD2 (6 bases). The CDR3 is 15 amino acids. Per the germline V gene, CDR1 is MNHNS and CDR2 is SASEGT. V was clipped by 9 bases and J by 9 bases, with 24 bases between them. The CDR3: CASNGLSGGNAEQFF. For the CDR3, the DNA is TGTGCCAGTAACGGACTCTCCGGCGGGAACGCTGAGCAGTTCTTC.

This clone was counted only a few times. The chain recombines TRBV29-1 with TRBJ1-1; maybe TRBD1 (6 bases). Germline V gene sequence: CDR1 SQVTM, CDR2 ANQGSEA. The V end lost 8 bases, the J end lost 2 bases, and 12 bases lay between the germline ends. The CDR3 totals 12 residues. CDR3 protein: CSTRDTNTEAFF. The CDR3 DNA reads as TGCAGCACTCGGGACACCAACACTGAAGCTTTCTTT.

The J gene is TRBJ2-1, the V gene TRBV30, with 7 bases fitting TRBD2. V was clipped by 5 bases and J by 2 bases; unmatched bases: 6. Germline V gene sequence: CDR1 GTSNPN, CDR2 SVGIG (reference sequence). This CDR3 has 14 amino acids. CDR3 nucleotide sequence: TGTGCCTGGTCAGCGGGATCACCCTACAATGAGCAGTTCTTC. Residues: CAWSAGSPYNEQFF.

The rearrangement joins TRBV13 to TRBJ2-3, with 10 bases identical to TRBD2. V lost 5 bases to trimming and J lost 8 bases; unmatched junction nucleotides: 13. CDR1 and CDR2 from the germline V gene are PRHDT and FYEKMQ (reference sequence). The CDR3 loop spans 16 amino acids. The CDR3 coding sequence is TGTGCCAGCAGCCCTATGAGGGCTAGCGGGAGCGGTACGCAGTATTTT. Amino acids: CASSPMRASGSGTQYF. Variable domain in full (rest from reference TRBV13 and TRBJ2-3): AAGVIQSPRHLIKEKRETATLKCYPIPRHDTVYWYQQGPGQDPQFLISFYEKMQSDKGSIPDRFSAQQFSDYHSELNMSSLELGDSALYFCASSPMRASGSGTQYFGPGTRLTVL.